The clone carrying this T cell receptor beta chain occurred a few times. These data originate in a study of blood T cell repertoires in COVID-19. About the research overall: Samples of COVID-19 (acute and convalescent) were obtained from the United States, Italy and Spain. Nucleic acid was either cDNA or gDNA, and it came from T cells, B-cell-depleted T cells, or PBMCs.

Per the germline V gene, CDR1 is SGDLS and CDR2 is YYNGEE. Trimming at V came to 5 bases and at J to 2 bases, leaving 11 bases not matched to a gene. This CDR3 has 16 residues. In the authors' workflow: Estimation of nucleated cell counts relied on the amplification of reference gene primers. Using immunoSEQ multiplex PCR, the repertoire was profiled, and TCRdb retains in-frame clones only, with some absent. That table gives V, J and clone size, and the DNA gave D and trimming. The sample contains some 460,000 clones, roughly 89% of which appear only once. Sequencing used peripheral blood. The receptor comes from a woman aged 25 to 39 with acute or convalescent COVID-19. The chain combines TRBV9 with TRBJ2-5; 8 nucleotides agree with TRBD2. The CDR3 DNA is TGTGCCAGCAGTCGGGGGGGTTTTACGACACAAGAGACCCAGTACTTC. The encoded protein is CASSRGGFTTQETQYF. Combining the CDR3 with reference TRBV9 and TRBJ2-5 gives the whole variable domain DSGVTQTPKHLITATGQRVTLRCSPRSGDLSVYWYQQSLDQGLQFLIQYYNGEERAKGNILERFSAQQFPDLHSELNLSSLELGDSALYFCASSRGGFTTQETQYFGPGTRLLVL.